This T cell receptor (beta chain) originates from a study of blood T cell repertoires in COVID-19. Overall study context: From T cells, B-cell-depleted T cells, or PBMCs came the material, which was cDNA or gDNA.

Sequencing was performed with immunoSEQ multiplex PCR; in TCRdb, only in-frame clones are kept and a portion is missing. The sample contains about 330,000 clones, roughly 87% of which appear only once. The length of the CDR3 is 12 residues. Germline CDR1 reads LGHNT; CDR2 reads FRNRAP. J was trimmed by 9 bases and V by 3 bases; bases with no gene match: 4. The rearrangement joins TRBV12-5 to TRBJ1-1; 7 bases are shared with TRBD1. Sequenced: peripheral blood. The TCR comes from a man aged 25-40 years with COVID-19, enrolled during active disease. The CDR3 reads CASGFPQGKAFF. CDR3 DNA sequence: TGTGCTAGTGGTTTCCCACAGGGGAAAGCTTTCTTT.